This T cell receptor beta chain was found in a study of blood T cell repertoires in COVID-19. The overall study: Researchers got acute and convalescent COVID-19 samples from the United States, Italy and Spain.

Per the study methods: Scientists estimated how many nucleated cells there were by amplifying reference gene primers. Using immunoSEQ multiplex PCR, the repertoire was profiled, and TCRdb retains in-frame clones only, with some absent. The DNA was the basis for D and trimming; V, J and clone size are from that table. The sample lists approximately 88,000 clones, about four fifths seen once, with less than 7% in the top ten. Germline loops: CDR1 MNHEY, CDR2 SMNVEV (reference sequence). The germline V and J ends were trimmed by 1 base and 4 bases, with 5 bases remaining between them. The CDR3 runs to 13 residues. Seattle enrolled patients during active infection and tracked them longitudinally.

V is TRBV27 and J is TRBJ1-5; D not resolved. The sample consisted of peripheral blood. The receptor's source is a man between 65 and 80 years old with COVID-19, enrolled during active disease. The CDR3 loop reads CASSLFPNQPQHF. The DNA for the CDR3 is TGTGCCAGCAGTTTATTCCCGAATCAGCCCCAGCATTTT.